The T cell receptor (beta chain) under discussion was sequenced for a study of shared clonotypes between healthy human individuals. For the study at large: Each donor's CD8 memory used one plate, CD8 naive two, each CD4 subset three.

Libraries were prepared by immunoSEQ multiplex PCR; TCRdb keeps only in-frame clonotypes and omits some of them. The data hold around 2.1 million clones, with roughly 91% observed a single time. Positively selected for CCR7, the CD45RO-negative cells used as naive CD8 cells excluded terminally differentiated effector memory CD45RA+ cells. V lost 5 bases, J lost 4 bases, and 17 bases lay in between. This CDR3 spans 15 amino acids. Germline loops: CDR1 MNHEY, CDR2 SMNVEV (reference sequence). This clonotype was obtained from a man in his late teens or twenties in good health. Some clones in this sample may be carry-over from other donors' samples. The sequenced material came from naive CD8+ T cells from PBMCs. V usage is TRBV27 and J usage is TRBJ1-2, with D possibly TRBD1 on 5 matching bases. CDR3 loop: CASSPGDGRTYGYTF. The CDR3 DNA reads TGTGCCAGCAGTCCCGGGGACGGTAGAACCTATGGCTACACCTTC.